These T cell receptor beta chains were read from a single sample in a study of cytomegalovirus exposure and HLA in healthy donors. Measured with immunoSEQ multiplex PCR; TCRdb has only the in-frame clones, and not every one. The sample holds about 170,000 clones; approximately 75% are singletons and the top ten take about 1.6%. The sample taken for sequencing was PBMCs. These receptors originate from a girl between 5 and 17 years old in good health and CMV-seronegative. The CDR3 runs from the conserved cysteine through the conserved F or W. The order of the fields is V gene, J gene, clone size, CDR3 protein. For some rows the clone size is stated as once, few or many, or as a class when expanded; others skip it.

>TRBV30|TRBJ1-5|once
CAWSSTSNQPQHF
>TRBV13|TRBJ1-1|once
CASSPPGQGFSSTEAFF
>TRBV6-1|TRBJ2-7|-
CASSWDRGGEQYF
>TRBV4-1|TRBJ1-2|few
CASSHPSYDSNGYTF
>TRBV5-6|TRBJ1-1|-
CASSLLHSGGRTEAFF
>TRBV6-1|TRBJ1-5|-
CASSEIAGHSNQPQHF
>TRBV5-1|TRBJ2-2|-
CASSSGTDYTGELFF
>TRBV29-1|TRBJ2-1|once
CSVDRSLGDEQFF
>TRBV6-1|TRBJ1-1|-
CASRSTEFNTEAFF
>TRBV7-9|TRBJ1-2|-
CAVPSPGQGERRGYTF
>TRBV4-1|TRBJ1-4|-
CASSQVPGGPVNEKLFF
>TRBV7-9|TRBJ2-1|few
CASIPGLAGGPYNEQFF
>TRBV7-3|TRBJ2-3|few
CASSLTPDTDTQYF
>TRBV6-1|TRBJ2-7|few
CASSWDFANEQYF
>TRBV10-3|TRBJ1-2|once
CAISETRPPRQGVNGYTF
>TRBV2|TRBJ1-3|-
CASSEQGFSGNTIYF
>TRBV7-9|TRBJ1-6|-
CASSLETPSGFNSPLHF
>TRBV18|TRBJ2-2|-
CASSPPVGPDTGELFF
>TRBV5-1|TRBJ1-1|-
CASRVDWGQNTEAFF
>TRBV6-1|TRBJ1-4|-
CASSEAGLGAGRKLFF
>TRBV2|TRBJ2-3|-
CASSGGLGSDTQYF
>TRBV18|TRBJ2-5|-
CASSLEETQYF
>TRBV7-6|TRBJ2-1|-
CASSYTSGGDLSEQFF
>TRBV7-9|TRBJ1-1|-
CASSLDSNTEAFF
>TRBV2|TRBJ1-6|-
CASSDGGVPLVGYNSPLHF
>TRBV19|TRBJ1-1|-
CASSSPAMMNTEAFF
>TRBV4-1|TRBJ1-4|-
CASSYRPNEKLFF
>TRBV7-9|TRBJ2-7|few
CASSSTGDFFEQYF
>TRBV25-1|TRBJ2-7|-
CASSGTGPYEQYF
>TRBV29-1|TRBJ2-5|few
CSVGLAGGQETQYF
>TRBV4-1|TRBJ2-7|-
CASSQDPTVKSYEQYF
>TRBV13|TRBJ2-1|few
CASRGIGNEQFF
>TRBV18|TRBJ1-6|-
CASSPGTGKSPLHF
>TRBV6-6|TRBJ1-4|-
CASSIPDGGGEKLFF
>TRBV15|TRBJ1-4|-
CATASGTDPEKLFF
>TRBV10-1|TRBJ1-2|-
CASSAALEGGFTF
>TRBV11-1|TRBJ1-1|-
CASSFNRPVMNTEAFF
>TRBV10-3|TRBJ1-2|once
CAISESGDRTSLGYTF
>TRBV5-1|-|once
CASSLEGGEQYF
>TRBV5-4|TRBJ2-5|-
CASSLGGQLQETQYF
>TRBV27|TRBJ1-4|few
CASKQGAREKLFF
>TRBV5-1|TRBJ1-1|-
CASSLAVGTGLMNTEAFF
>TRBV7-8|TRBJ2-7|few
CASSSSLDRAGTYEQYF
>TRBV2|TRBJ1-1|-
CASMEGAEAFF